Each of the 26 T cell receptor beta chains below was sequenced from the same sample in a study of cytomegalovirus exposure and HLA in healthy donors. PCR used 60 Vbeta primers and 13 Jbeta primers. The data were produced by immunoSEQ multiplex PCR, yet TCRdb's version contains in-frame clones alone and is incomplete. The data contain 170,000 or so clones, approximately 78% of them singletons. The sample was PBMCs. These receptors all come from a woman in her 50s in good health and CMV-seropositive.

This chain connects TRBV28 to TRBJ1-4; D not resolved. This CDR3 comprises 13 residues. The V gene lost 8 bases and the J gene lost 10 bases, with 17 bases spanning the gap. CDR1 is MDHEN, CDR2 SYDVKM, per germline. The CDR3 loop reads CASLAVEMRKLFF. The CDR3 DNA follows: TGTGCCAGCCTGGCGGTGGAAATGAGAAAACTGTTTTTT.

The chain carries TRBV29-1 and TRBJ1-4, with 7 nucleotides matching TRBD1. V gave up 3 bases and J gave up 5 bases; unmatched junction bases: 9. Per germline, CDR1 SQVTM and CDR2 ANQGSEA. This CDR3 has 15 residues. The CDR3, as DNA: TGCAGCGTTGAGACGAGGGACAGCTTAAATGAAAAACTGTTTTTT. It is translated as CSVETRDSLNEKLFF. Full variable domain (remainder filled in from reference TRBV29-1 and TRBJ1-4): SAVISQKPSRDICQRGTSLTIQCQVDSQVTMMFWYRQQPGQSLTLIATANQGSEATYESGFVIDKFPISRPNLTFSTLTVSNMSPEDSSIYLCSVETRDSLNEKLFFGSGTQLSVL.

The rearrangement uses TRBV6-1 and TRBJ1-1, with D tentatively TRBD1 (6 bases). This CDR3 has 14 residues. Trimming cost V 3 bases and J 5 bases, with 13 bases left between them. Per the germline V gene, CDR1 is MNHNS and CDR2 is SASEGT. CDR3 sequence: CASSDEGGGTEAFF. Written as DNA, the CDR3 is TGTGCCAGCAGTGACGAGGGGGGGGGTACTGAAGCTTTCTTT.

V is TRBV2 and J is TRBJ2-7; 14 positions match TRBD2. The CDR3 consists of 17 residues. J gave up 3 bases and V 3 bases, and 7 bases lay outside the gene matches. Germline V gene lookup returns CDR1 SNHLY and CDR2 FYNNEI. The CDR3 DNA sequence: TGTGCCAGCAGTGATAGACTAGCGGGGGGGCCCCTCTACGAGCAGTACTTC. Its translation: CASSDRLAGGPLYEQYF.

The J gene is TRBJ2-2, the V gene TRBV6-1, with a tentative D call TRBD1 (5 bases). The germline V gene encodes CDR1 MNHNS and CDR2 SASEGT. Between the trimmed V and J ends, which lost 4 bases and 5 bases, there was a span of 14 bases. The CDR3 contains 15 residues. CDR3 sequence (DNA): TGTGCCAGCAGTGGGCGGCAGGGTAGAACCGGGGAGCTGTTTTTT. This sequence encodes CASSGRQGRTGELFF.

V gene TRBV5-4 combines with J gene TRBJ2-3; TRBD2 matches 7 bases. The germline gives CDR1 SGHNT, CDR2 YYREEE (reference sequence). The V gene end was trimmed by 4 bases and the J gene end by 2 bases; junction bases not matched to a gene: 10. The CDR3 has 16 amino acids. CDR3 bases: TGTGCCAGCAGCCGAACTAGCGTAGGACTCACAGATACGCAGTATTTT. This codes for CASSRTSVGLTDTQYF.

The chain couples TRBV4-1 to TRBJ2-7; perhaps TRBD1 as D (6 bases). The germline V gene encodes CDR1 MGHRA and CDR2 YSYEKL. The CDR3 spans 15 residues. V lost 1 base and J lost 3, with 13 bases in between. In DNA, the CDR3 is TGCGCCAGCAGCCAAGTATACAACAGGGACTACGAGCAGTACTTC. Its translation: CASSQVYNRDYEQYF.

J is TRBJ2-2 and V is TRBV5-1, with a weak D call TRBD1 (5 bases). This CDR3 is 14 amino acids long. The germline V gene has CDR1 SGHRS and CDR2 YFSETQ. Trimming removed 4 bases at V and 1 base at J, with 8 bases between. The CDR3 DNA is TGCGCCAGCAGCCCCGGACAGAACACCGGGGAGCTGTTTTTT. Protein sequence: CASSPGQNTGELFF.

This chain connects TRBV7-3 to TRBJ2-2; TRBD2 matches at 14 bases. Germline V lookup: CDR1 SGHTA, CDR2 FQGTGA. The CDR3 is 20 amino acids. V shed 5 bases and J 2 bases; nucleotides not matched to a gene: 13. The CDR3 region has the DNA TGTGCCAGCAGCCCTCTATCCACCGGGACTAGCGGGGGCAACACCGGGGAGCTGTTTTTT. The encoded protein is CASSPLSTGTSGGNTGELFF.

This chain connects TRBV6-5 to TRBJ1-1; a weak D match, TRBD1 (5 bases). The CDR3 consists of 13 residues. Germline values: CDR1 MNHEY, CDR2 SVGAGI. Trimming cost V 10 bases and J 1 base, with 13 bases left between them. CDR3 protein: CATLRGKNTEAFF. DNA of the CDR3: TGTGCCACTCTTAGGGGAAAGAACACTGAAGCTTTCTTT.

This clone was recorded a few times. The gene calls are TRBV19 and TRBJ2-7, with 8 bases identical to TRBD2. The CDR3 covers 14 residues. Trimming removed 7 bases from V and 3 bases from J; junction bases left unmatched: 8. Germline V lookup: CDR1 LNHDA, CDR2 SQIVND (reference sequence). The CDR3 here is CASKRAGVDYEQYF. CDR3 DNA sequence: TGTGCCAGTAAAAGAGCGGGGGTCGACTACGAGCAGTACTTC.

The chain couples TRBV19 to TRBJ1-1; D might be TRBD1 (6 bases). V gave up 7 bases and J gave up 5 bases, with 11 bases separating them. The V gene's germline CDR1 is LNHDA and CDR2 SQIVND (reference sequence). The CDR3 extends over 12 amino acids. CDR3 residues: CASTFQGTEAFF. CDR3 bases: TGTGCCAGTACCTTCCAGGGGACTGAAGCTTTCTTT.

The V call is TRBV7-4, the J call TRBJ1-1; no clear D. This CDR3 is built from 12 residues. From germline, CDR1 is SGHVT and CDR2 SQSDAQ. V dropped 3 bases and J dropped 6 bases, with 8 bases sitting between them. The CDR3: CASSFPGPEAFF. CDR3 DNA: TGTGCCAGCAGCTTCCCAGGCCCTGAAGCTTTCTTT.

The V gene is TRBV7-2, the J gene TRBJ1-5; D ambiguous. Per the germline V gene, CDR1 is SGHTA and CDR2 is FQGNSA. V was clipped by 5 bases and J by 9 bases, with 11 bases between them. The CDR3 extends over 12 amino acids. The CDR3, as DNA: TGTGCCAGCAGCCTATCCTCAACGCCCCAGCATTTT. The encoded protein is CASSLSSTPQHF.

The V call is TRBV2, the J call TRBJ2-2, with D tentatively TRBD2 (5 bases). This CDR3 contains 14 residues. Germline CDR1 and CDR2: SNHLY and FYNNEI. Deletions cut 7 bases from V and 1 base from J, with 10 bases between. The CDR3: CASKPGRNTGELFF. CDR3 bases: TGTGCCAGCAAACCGGGAAGGAACACCGGGGAGCTGTTTTTT.

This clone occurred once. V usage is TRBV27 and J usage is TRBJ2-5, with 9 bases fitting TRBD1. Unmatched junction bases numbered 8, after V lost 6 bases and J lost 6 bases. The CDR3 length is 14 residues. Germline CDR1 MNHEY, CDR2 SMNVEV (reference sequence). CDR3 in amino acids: CASRITGGEKTQYF. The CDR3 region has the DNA TGTGCCAGCAGGATTACAGGGGGCGAAAAGACCCAGTACTTC.

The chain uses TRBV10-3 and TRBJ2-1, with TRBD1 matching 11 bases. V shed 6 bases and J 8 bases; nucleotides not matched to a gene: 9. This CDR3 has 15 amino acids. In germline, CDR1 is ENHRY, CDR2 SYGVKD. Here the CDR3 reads CAIRGTGGTMDEQFF. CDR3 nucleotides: TGTGCCATCAGGGGGACAGGGGGGACTATGGATGAGCAGTTCTTC.

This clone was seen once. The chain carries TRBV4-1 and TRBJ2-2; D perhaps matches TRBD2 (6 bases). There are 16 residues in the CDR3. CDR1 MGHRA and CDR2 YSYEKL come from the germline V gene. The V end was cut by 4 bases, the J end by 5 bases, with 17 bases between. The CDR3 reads CASSPEASVETGELFF. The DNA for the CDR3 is TGCGCCAGCAGCCCTGAGGCTAGCGTGGAGACCGGGGAGCTGTTTTTT.

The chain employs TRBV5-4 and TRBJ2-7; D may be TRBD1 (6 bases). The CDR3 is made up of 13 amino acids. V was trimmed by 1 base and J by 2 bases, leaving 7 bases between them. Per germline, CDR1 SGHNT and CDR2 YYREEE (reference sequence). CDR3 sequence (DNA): TGTGCCAGCAGCTTGCCAGGGGCCTACGAGCAGTACTTC. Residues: CASSLPGAYEQYF.

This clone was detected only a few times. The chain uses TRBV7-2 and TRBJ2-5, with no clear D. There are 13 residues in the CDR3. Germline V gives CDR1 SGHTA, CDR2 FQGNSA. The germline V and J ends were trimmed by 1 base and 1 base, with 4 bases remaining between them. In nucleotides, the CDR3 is TGTGCCAGCAGCTTAGGCAGCCAAGAGACCCAGTACTTC. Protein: CASSLGSQETQYF.

The CDR3 protein is CASSETGVGELFF. The CDR3 DNA is TGTGCCAGCAGTGAAACGGGGGTCGGGGAGCTGTTTTTT. The rearrangement joins TRBV2 to TRBJ2-2, with D possibly TRBD2 on 6 matching bases. CDR3 length equals 13 residues. V was pared by 2 bases and J by 7 bases, with 8 bases between. CDR1 and CDR2 from the germline V gene are SNHLY and FYNNEI.

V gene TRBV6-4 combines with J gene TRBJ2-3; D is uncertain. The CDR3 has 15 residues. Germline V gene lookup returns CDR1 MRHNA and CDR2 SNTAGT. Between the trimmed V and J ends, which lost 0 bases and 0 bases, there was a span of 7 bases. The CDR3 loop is CASSDSTDSTDTQYF. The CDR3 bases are TGTGCCAGCAGTGACTCGACTGACAGCACAGATACGCAGTATTTT.

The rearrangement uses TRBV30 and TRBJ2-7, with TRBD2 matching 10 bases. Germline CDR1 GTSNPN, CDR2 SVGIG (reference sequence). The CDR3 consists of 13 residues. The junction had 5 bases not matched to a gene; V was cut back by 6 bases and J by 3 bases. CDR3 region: CACRLAGIYEQYF. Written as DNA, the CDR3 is TGTGCCTGTCGACTAGCGGGTATCTACGAGCAGTACTTC. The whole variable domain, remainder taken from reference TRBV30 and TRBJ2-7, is SQTIHQWPATLVQPVGSPLSLECTVEGTSNPNLYWYRQAAGRGLQLLFYSVGIGQISSEVPQNLSASRPQDRQFILSSKKLLLSDSGFYLCACRLAGIYEQYFGPGTRLTVT.

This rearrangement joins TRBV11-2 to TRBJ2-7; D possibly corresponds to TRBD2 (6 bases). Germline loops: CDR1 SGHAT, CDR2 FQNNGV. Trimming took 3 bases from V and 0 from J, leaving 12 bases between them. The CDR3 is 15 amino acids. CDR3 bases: TGTGCCAGCAGCTTTGCGGAGGGACCCTCCTACGAGCAGTACTTC. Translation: CASSFAEGPSYEQYF.

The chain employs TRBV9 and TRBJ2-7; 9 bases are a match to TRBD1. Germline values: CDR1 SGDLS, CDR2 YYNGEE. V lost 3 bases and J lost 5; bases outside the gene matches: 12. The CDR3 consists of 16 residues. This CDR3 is CASSALRGTGRDEQYF. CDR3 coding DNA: TGTGCCAGCAGCGCCCTACGAGGGACAGGGCGAGACGAGCAGTACTTC.

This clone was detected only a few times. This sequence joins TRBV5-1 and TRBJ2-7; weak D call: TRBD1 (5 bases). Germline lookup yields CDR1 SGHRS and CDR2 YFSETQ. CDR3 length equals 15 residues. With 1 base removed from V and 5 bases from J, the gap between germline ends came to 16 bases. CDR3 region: CASSLTGVRSNEQYF. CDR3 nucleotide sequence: TGCGCCAGCAGCTTGACAGGTGTGCGATCGAACGAGCAGTACTTC.